What follows is one T cell receptor (beta chain) and its context. CD8 cells regarded as naive lacked CD45RO, were positively chosen for CCR7, and omitted terminally differentiated effector memory CD45RA+ cells. This sample stems from a study of shared clonotypes between healthy human individuals. Profiling relied on immunoSEQ multiplex PCR, and the TCRdb table lists in-frame clones only, not all of them. The sample holds about 2.1 million clones, more than 85% seen once. The specimen sequenced was naive CD8+ T cells from PBMCs. This TCR was sampled from a man between 18 and 35 years old in good health. Some clones in this sample may be carry-over from other donors' samples.

CDR3 sequence: CAWRQVNSPLHF. In nucleotides, the CDR3 is TGTGCCTGGAGGCAGGTTAATTCACCCCTCCACTTT. This sequence joins TRBV30 and TRBJ1-6; D gene unclear. Germline loops: CDR1 GTSNPN, CDR2 SVGIG (reference sequence). The CDR3 loop spans 12 amino acids. Trimming removed 3 bases from V and 6 bases from J, with 6 bases in between.